The T cell receptor (beta chain) under discussion was sequenced for a study of T-cell memory formation after mild COVID-19. Study information: TCR clusters were mostly confined to one donor each. Study findings and constraints: Day 15 to 85 contracting clones showed balanced CD4/CD8; day 15 to 37 expanders favored CD4+. The study found contracting CD4+ clones mainly in CM and EM and contracting CD8+ clones in EMRA.

The CDR3 spans 18 residues. Germline V CDR1 and CDR2: MGHRA, YSYEKL. After removal of 4 bases from V and 0 bases from J, the junction contained 8 bases not matched to a gene. This clonotype was observed many times. The antigen is undetermined. 5'RACE primed at constant segments yielded TCR alpha and TCR beta cDNA libraries bearing sample barcodes and UMIs. TCRdb re-analysed the 5' RACE reads in MiXCR, keeping a single row per CDR3 protein. The sample lists some 120,000 distinct CDR3 sequences, approximately 5.9% occurring once. This clonotype was sampled from an adult woman who had mild COVID-19 (a few samples of this study predate the infection). Cell type and time point are not known. This rearrangement joins TRBV4-1 to TRBJ2-1, with 11 bases fitting TRBD2. The material sequenced was PBMCs or a T cell subset sorted from them (not recorded which). As DNA, the CDR3 is TGCGCCAGCAGCCTTGAGGGGACTAGCGGTGCCTCCTACAATGAGCAGTTCTTC. Protein sequence: CASSLEGTSGASYNEQFF.